The 21 T cell receptor beta chains below come from one sample, sequenced in a study of liver allograft versus peripheral blood T cells. Across the study: Liver transplant recipients had T cell receptor repertoires compared between transplanted liver and peripheral blood.

TCRdb redid the calling of the reads with MiXCR, one entry per CDR3 protein. Counted here are thousands of distinct CDR3 sequences, 13% to 15% occurring once; the ten biggest clones make up 35% to 45%. The receptors shown here come from a human patient who had a liver transplant. These T cells may partly come from the graft donor.

Relative to its sample, this clonotype is medium-sized. The gene calls are TRBV27 and TRBJ1-1, with TRBD1 matching over 8 bases. Germline V lookup: CDR1 MNHEY, CDR2 SMNVEV (reference sequence). The V and J ends lost 4 bases and 7 bases, in that order; junction bases with no gene match: 17. CDR3 size: 17 residues. CDR3 loop: CASSSIRGLKPLDEAFF. CDR3 DNA: TGTGCCAGCAGTTCGATCAGGGGGCTAAAACCACTAGATGAAGCTTTCTTT.

By sample fraction, this clonotype is medium-sized (0.01 to 0.1%). This chain uses TRBV18 with TRBJ2-2; TRBD2 agrees at 8 bases. Per the germline V gene, CDR1 is KGHSH and CDR2 is LQKENI. The J segment lost 3 bases and the V segment lost 8 bases, leaving 5 bases of the junction unmatched. This CDR3 is 14 amino acids long. The CDR3 DNA follows: TGTGCCAGCCCGAGCGGGAGCGACACCGGGGAGCTGTTTTTT. Its protein product is CASPSGSDTGELFF. The entire variable domain, with the rest obtained from reference TRBV18 and TRBJ2-2, is as follows: NAGVMQNPRHLVRRRGQEARLRCSPMKGHSHVYWYRQLPEEGLKFMVYLQKENIIDESGMPKERFSAEFPKEGPSILRIQQVVRGDSAAYFCASPSGSDTGELFFGEGSRLTVL.

By share, this clonotype ranks as medium-sized. V gene TRBV6-5 combines with J gene TRBJ1-6, with D tentatively TRBD1 (5 bases). The ends were cut back, 1 base at V and 8 bases at J, with 9 bases in the middle. Per germline, CDR1 MNHEY and CDR2 SVGAGI. This CDR3 is built from 14 residues. CDR3 sequence: CASSYYAGDSPLHF. CDR3 DNA: TGTGCCAGCAGTTACTATGCGGGGGATTCACCCCTCCACTTT.

This clonotype is categorized as medium-sized (0.01 to 0.1%). The V call is TRBV27, the J call TRBJ2-2; 7 positions match TRBD2. CDR1 and CDR2 from the germline V gene are MNHEY and SMNVEV (reference sequence). V was clipped by 4 bases and J by 5 bases; unmatched bases: 7. The CDR3 totals 15 residues. The CDR3 loop reads CASSWGGLGTGELFF. CDR3 bases: TGTGCCAGCAGTTGGGGGGGGTTAGGGACCGGGGAGCTGTTTTTT.

The table lists this clonotype with many counts. This rearrangement joins TRBV15 to TRBJ2-1; D uncertain. Germline lookup yields CDR1 LNHNV and CDR2 YYDKDF (reference sequence). CDR3 size: 13 residues. V was trimmed by 4 bases and J by 8 bases, leaving 12 bases between them. The CDR3 spells CATSNPPVDEQFF. Here the CDR3 DNA reads TGTGCCACCAGCAACCCCCCGGTGGATGAGCAGTTCTTC.

By share, this clonotype ranks as medium-sized. The chain couples TRBV6-6 to TRBJ1-5; D is possibly TRBD1 (6 bases). This CDR3 has 17 amino acids. Germline CDR1 is MNHNY and CDR2 is SVGAGI (reference sequence). The V and J ends lost 1 base and 4 bases respectively, with 17 bases between them. The CDR3 DNA reads TGTGCCAGCAGTTACTACCCCCGGGAGGGGGTGAATCAGCCCCAGCATTTT. It is translated as CASSYYPREGVNQPQHF.

By sample fraction, this clonotype is medium-sized. The rearrangement uses TRBV19 and TRBJ2-1; 7 nucleotides agree with TRBD1. The CDR3 has 15 residues. Trimming cost V 2 bases and J 8 bases; bases outside gene matches: 9. Germline CDR1 and CDR2: LNHDA and SQIVND (reference sequence). CDR3 DNA: TGTGCCAGTAGTATATGGCTACAGGGGCGGGATGAGCAGTTCTTC. This sequence encodes CASSIWLQGRDEQFF.

Notes on this clonotype: A far larger clone is a single base away, which makes a read error likely. The gene calls are TRBV6-5 and TRBJ1-2; no clear D gene. Looked up from germline, CDR1 is MNHEY and CDR2 is SVGAGI. The length of the CDR3 is 13 residues. This CDR3 reads CVIPGRANYGYTF. The CDR3, as DNA: TGTGTCATCCCCGGGAGGGCGAACTATGGCTACACCTTC.

J is TRBJ2-7 and V is TRBV14; D gene uncertain. This CDR3 contains 14 residues. Trimming removed 1 base from V and 2 bases from J, with 9 bases in between. CDR1 is SGHDN and CDR2 is FVKESK in the germline V gene. The CDR3 spells CASSQVDGPYEQYF. The CDR3, as DNA: TGTGCCAGCAGCCAAGTGGACGGACCCTACGAGCAGTACTTC.

This clonotype is medium-sized by share. The rearrangement uses TRBV12-3 or TRBV12-4 and TRBJ1-1; the match to TRBD1 covers 9 bases. The CDR3 is 15 residues long. The ends lost 6 bases at V and 5 bases at J; junction bases unmatched: 10. CDR3 coding DNA: TGTGCCAGCAGCGATACAGGGGGCGTTGGGACTGAAGCTTTCTTT. This translates into CASSDTGGVGTEAFF.

This clonotype came up a few times. The chain couples TRBV2 to TRBJ1-5; D may be TRBD1 (5 bases). CDR1 SNHLY and CDR2 FYNNEI come from the germline V gene. CDR3 size: 15 residues. With 3 bases removed from V and 11 bases from J, the gap between germline ends came to 20 bases. CDR3 residues: CASSDWGDSIKSQHF. Here the CDR3 DNA reads TGTGCCAGCAGTGATTGGGGCGACAGTATCAAGTCCCAGCATTTT.

This clonotype has a handful of counts. The chain uses TRBV28 and TRBJ1-6; 7 nucleotides line up with TRBD1. CDR3 length: 12 residues. Germline V gene sequence: CDR1 MDHEN, CDR2 SYDVKM. The trim removed 1 base at V and 14 bases at J, leaving 2 bases unmatched. The CDR3 region has the DNA TGTGCCAGCAGTTTATTTGGGACAGCCCTCCACTTT. Its translation is CASSLFGTALHF.

This clonotype is termed medium-sized (0.01 to 0.1%). V is TRBV6-2 or TRBV6-3 and J is TRBJ2-7; D call uncertain. Trimming shortened V by 4 bases and J by 3 bases, and 4 bases separated the two germline ends. Per the germline V gene, CDR1 is MNHEY and CDR2 is SVGEGT. The CDR3 runs 11 residues. The CDR3 nucleotides are TGTGCCAGCAGTTGGGGCTACGAGCAGTACTTC. Protein product: CASSWGYEQYF.

This clonotype has only a few counts. CDR3 sequence (DNA): TGTGCCAGCAGTTTAGCCCTAACGGTTGAGCAGTTCTTC. Its translation: CASSLALTVEQFF. The chain combines TRBV12-3 or TRBV12-4 with TRBJ2-1; D ambiguous. The CDR3 is 13 residues long. V dropped 0 bases and J dropped 9 bases, with 9 bases sitting between them.

By its share, this clonotype is medium-sized (0.01 to 0.1%). The chain employs TRBV28 and TRBJ1-1, with TRBD1 matching over 7 bases. V was pared by 6 bases and J by 6 bases, with 7 bases of the junction left unmatched. This CDR3 has 13 amino acids. Germline loops: CDR1 MDHEN, CDR2 SYDVKM. The CDR3 region has the DNA TGTGCCAGCAGGGTACAGGGGCTCGCTGAAGCTTTCTTT. Translated: CASRVQGLAEAFF.

V usage is TRBV6-6 and J usage is TRBJ1-5; D uncertain. With 2 bases removed from V and 3 bases from J, the gap between germline ends came to 8 bases. Germline V lookup: CDR1 MNHNY, CDR2 SVGAGI (reference sequence). The CDR3 runs 14 residues. This CDR3 reads CASSYPGFNQPQHF. The CDR3 nucleotides read TGTGCCAGCAGTTACCCGGGGTTCAATCAGCCCCAGCATTTT.

This clonotype was counted at least ten times. The genes are TRBV11-2 and TRBJ1-1; TRBD1 aligns across 8 bases. The V and J ends lost 2 bases and 10 bases, in that order; junction bases with no gene match: 21. The CDR3 covers 18 residues. Germline loops: CDR1 SGHAT, CDR2 FQNNGV. CDR3 amino acids: CASSLTSGGTISGNPAFF. CDR3 coding DNA: TGTGCCAGCAGCTTAACGTCAGGGGGCACGATTTCCGGTAACCCAGCTTTCTTT.

This clonotype came up many times. The CDR3 is CASSLAERQQFF. The CDR3 DNA reads as TGTGCCAGCAGCTTAGCCGAGCGACAGCAGTTCTTC. The chain couples TRBV11-2 to TRBJ2-1; D gene uncertain. V was shortened by 1 base and J by 11 bases, with 9 bases between the two germline ends. The CDR3 length is 12 residues. Germline V lookup: CDR1 SGHAT, CDR2 FQNNGV.

There are many counts of this clonotype. The V gene is TRBV12-3 or TRBV12-4, the J gene TRBJ1-1; no reliable D call. This CDR3 region has 15 residues. V lost 6 bases and J lost 3, with 17 bases in between. As DNA, the CDR3 is TGTGCCAGCAGCCCTCTGAGGGCTAGGGACACTGAAGCTTTCTTT. Amino acids: CASSPLRARDTEAFF.

This clonotype is medium-sized (0.01 to 0.1%) in the sample. V usage is TRBV27 and J usage is TRBJ1-3; 10 positions match TRBD1. CDR1 is MNHEY, CDR2 SMNVEV, per germline (reference sequence). The CDR3 has 17 amino acids. J gave up 3 bases and V 3 bases, and 8 bases lay outside the gene matches. The CDR3 coding sequence is TGTGCCAGCAGTTTCCGGGACAGGGGACCAAATGGAAACACCATATATTTT. Translated: CASSFRDRGPNGNTIYF.

This clonotype was seen many times. The chain joins TRBV28 to TRBJ2-7, with a tentative D call TRBD1 (5 bases). The CDR3 is made up of 14 amino acids. CDR1 is MDHEN and CDR2 is SYDVKM in the germline V gene. With 3 bases removed from V and 0 bases from J, the gap between germline ends came to 9 bases. The CDR3 DNA reads as TGTGCCAGCAGTTTCTCTGACAGCTCCTACGAGCAGTACTTC. Amino acids: CASSFSDSSYEQYF.